These T cell receptor beta chains were read from a single sample in a study of shared clonotypes between healthy human individuals. Sequencing was performed with immunoSEQ multiplex PCR; in TCRdb, only in-frame clones are kept and a portion is missing. The sample holds about 2,500,000 clones, 90% to 95% seen once. The source material was naive CD4+ T cells sorted from blood. The receptors shown here come from a man aged 18 to 30 in good health. Each CDR3 is given with its conserved first and last residue. D genes are given only for firm matches. Size is omitted from some rows. Given values are once, few, many or a class for expanded clones.

V gene: TRBV11-2
CDR3 length: 15
J gene: TRBJ2-7
clone size: .
D gene: TRBD1
CDR3 protein: CASRLTGASSYEQYF
CDR3 DNA: TGTGCCAGCAGATTAACAGGGGCCAGCTCCTACGAGCAGTACTTC

V gene: TRBV11-2
CDR3 length: 14
J gene: TRBJ2-5
clone size: .
D gene: TRBD2
CDR3 protein: CASSPGLAGAPGYF
CDR3 DNA: TGTGCCAGCAGTCCGGGACTAGCGGGGGCCCCAGGTTACTTC

V gene: TRBV6-6
CDR3 length: 15
J gene: TRBJ1-5
clone size: .
D gene: .
CDR3 protein: CASIPDTISNQPQHF
CDR3 DNA: TGTGCCAGCATCCCCGACACCATTTCCAATCAGCCCCAGCATTTT

V gene: TRBV6-4
CDR3 length: 15
J gene: TRBJ2-1
clone size: .
D gene: .
CDR3 protein: CASSDSVGSYNEQFF
CDR3 DNA: TGTGCCAGCAGTGACTCGGTGGGGTCCTACAATGAGCAGTTCTTC

V gene: TRBV6-4
CDR3 length: 17
J gene: TRBJ2-3
clone size: .
D gene: .
CDR3 protein: CASSDSLWRDCTDTQYF
CDR3 DNA: TGTGCCAGCAGTGACTCCCTTTGGCGGGACTGCACAGATACGCAGTATTTT

V gene: TRBV28
CDR3 length: 14
J gene: TRBJ2-2
clone size: .
D gene: .
CDR3 protein: CASRKSPEAGELFF
CDR3 DNA: TGTGCCAGCAGGAAATCCCCCGAAGCCGGGGAGCTGTTTTTT

V gene: TRBV6-5
CDR3 length: 13
J gene: TRBJ1-1
clone size: .
D gene: .
CDR3 protein: CASINGGNTEAFF
CDR3 DNA: TGTGCCAGCATCAACGGGGGGAACACTGAAGCTTTCTTT

V gene: TRBV7-8
CDR3 length: 14
J gene: TRBJ1-5
clone size: .
D gene: .
CDR3 protein: CASSFGVPKGPQHF
CDR3 DNA: TGTGCCAGCAGCTTCGGCGTCCCCAAGGGGCCCCAGCATTTT

V gene: TRBV6-5
CDR3 length: 12
J gene: TRBJ1-2
clone size: .
D gene: .
CDR3 protein: CASSQGNYGYTF
CDR3 DNA: TGTGCCAGCAGTCAGGGGAACTATGGCTACACCTTC

V gene: TRBV28
CDR3 length: 14
J gene: TRBJ1-2
clone size: .
D gene: TRBD1
CDR3 protein: CASSLGTGWFGYTF
CDR3 DNA: TGTGCCAGCAGTTTAGGGACAGGGTGGTTTGGCTACACCTTC

V gene: TRBV7-2
CDR3 length: 15
J gene: TRBJ2-7
clone size: .
D gene: .
CDR3 protein: CASSTLDSQFSEQYF
CDR3 DNA: TGTGCCAGCAGCACGTTGGACAGCCAATTCTCCGAGCAGTACTTC

V gene: TRBV4-2
CDR3 length: 16
J gene: TRBJ1-5
clone size: .
D gene: .
CDR3 protein: CASSQGQTYSNQPQHF
CDR3 DNA: TGTGCCAGCAGCCAAGGACAGACTTATAGCAATCAGCCCCAGCATTTT

V gene: TRBV28
CDR3 length: 15
J gene: TRBJ1-2
clone size: .
D gene: .
CDR3 protein: CASSNQGSGSEGYTF
CDR3 DNA: TGTGCCAGCAGCAATCAGGGGTCGGGTTCGGAGGGCTACACCTTC

V gene: TRBV4-1
CDR3 length: 15
J gene: TRBJ1-2
clone size: .
D gene: .
CDR3 protein: CASSPSPDTDYGYTF
CDR3 DNA: TGCGCCAGCAGCCCGAGCCCGGATACGGACTATGGCTACACCTTC

V gene: TRBV5-4
CDR3 length: 13
J gene: TRBJ2-4
clone size: .
D gene: .
CDR3 protein: CASSQGTGNIQYF
CDR3 DNA: TGTGCCAGCAGCCAGGGGACTGGAAACATTCAGTACTTC

V gene: TRBV7-2
CDR3 length: 13
J gene: TRBJ1-5
clone size: .
D gene: .
CDR3 protein: CASSLSTNQPQHF
CDR3 DNA: TGTGCCAGCAGCTTATCGACAAATCAGCCCCAGCATTTT

V gene: TRBV18
CDR3 length: 12
J gene: TRBJ1-5
clone size: .
D gene: .
CDR3 protein: CASSPSQGPQHF
CDR3 DNA: TGTGCCAGCTCACCATCCCAGGGGCCCCAGCATTTT

V gene: TRBV5-1
CDR3 length: 14
J gene: TRBJ1-2
clone size: .
D gene: .
CDR3 protein: CASSLNTGESGYTF
CDR3 DNA: TGCGCCAGCAGCTTGAATACGGGGGAGAGTGGCTACACCTTC

V gene: TRBV7-6
CDR3 length: 12
J gene: TRBJ2-5
clone size: .
D gene: .
CDR3 protein: CASSHGIETQYF
CDR3 DNA: TGTGCCAGCAGCCACGGTATAGAGACCCAGTACTTC

V gene: TRBV7-2
CDR3 length: 15
J gene: TRBJ2-7
clone size: .
D gene: TRBD2
CDR3 protein: CASSSTSGLNYEQYF
CDR3 DNA: TGTGCCAGCAGCTCGACTAGCGGGTTGAACTACGAGCAGTACTTC

V gene: TRBV5-1
CDR3 length: 14
J gene: TRBJ2-1
clone size: .
D gene: TRBD2
CDR3 protein: CASSLTSGSNEQFF
CDR3 DNA: TGCGCCAGCAGCTTAACTAGCGGGAGCAATGAGCAGTTCTTC

V gene: TRBV25-1
CDR3 length: 16
J gene: TRBJ2-3
clone size: .
D gene: TRBD2
CDR3 protein: CASSETSGRGTDTQYF
CDR3 DNA: TGTGCCAGCAGTGAGACTAGCGGTAGGGGGACAGATACGCAGTATTTT

V gene: TRBV6-6
CDR3 length: 15
J gene: TRBJ1-4
clone size: .
D gene: .
CDR3 protein: CASSYSGATNEKLFF
CDR3 DNA: TGTGCCAGCAGTTACTCAGGGGCAACTAATGAAAAACTGTTTTTT

V gene: TRBV5-1
CDR3 length: 15
J gene: TRBJ2-7
clone size: .
D gene: TRBD1
CDR3 protein: CASSLGSTGGYEQYF
CDR3 DNA: TGCGCCAGCAGCTTGGGGTCAACAGGGGGCTACGAGCAGTACTTC

V gene: TRBV19
CDR3 length: 14
J gene: TRBJ2-2
clone size: .
D gene: .
CDR3 protein: CASSVDRGSGELFF
CDR3 DNA: TGTGCCAGTAGTGTCGATAGGGGTTCCGGGGAGCTGTTTTTT

V gene: TRBV25-1
CDR3 length: 12
J gene: TRBJ2-7
clone size: .
D gene: .
CDR3 protein: CASSDALRGQYF
CDR3 DNA: TGTGCCAGCAGTGACGCCCTACGTGGGCAGTACTTC

V gene: TRBV7-9
CDR3 length: 13
J gene: TRBJ1-2
clone size: few
D gene: TRBD1
CDR3 protein: CASREDRNYGYTF
CDR3 DNA: TGTGCCAGCAGAGAGGACAGGAACTATGGCTACACCTTC

V gene: TRBV5-1
CDR3 length: 14
J gene: TRBJ1-1
clone size: .
D gene: .
CDR3 protein: CASSPLTANTEAFF
CDR3 DNA: TGCGCCAGCAGCCCGCTCACAGCGAACACTGAAGCTTTCTTT

V gene: TRBV11-1
CDR3 length: 17
J gene: TRBJ2-3
clone size: .
D gene: TRBD2
CDR3 protein: CASSSSRLAGNTDTQYF
CDR3 DNA: TGTGCCAGCAGCTCCTCCCGACTAGCGGGGAACACAGATACGCAGTATTTT

V gene: TRBV7-3
CDR3 length: 15
J gene: TRBJ2-5
clone size: .
D gene: .
CDR3 protein: CASTLTGAVGETQYF
CDR3 DNA: TGTGCCAGCACCCTCACGGGGGCCGTAGGAGAGACCCAGTACTTC

V gene: TRBV5-6
CDR3 length: 16
J gene: TRBJ1-2
clone size: .
D gene: .
CDR3 protein: CASSLGTDPVGYGYTF
CDR3 DNA: TGTGCCAGCAGCTTGGGGACCGACCCGGTTGGGTATGGCTACACCTTC

V gene: TRBV7-6
CDR3 length: 13
J gene: TRBJ2-7
clone size: .
D gene: .
CDR3 protein: CASSLSGAHEQYF
CDR3 DNA: TGTGCCAGCAGCCTCTCAGGGGCCCACGAGCAGTACTTC

V gene: TRBV6-6
CDR3 length: 14
J gene: TRBJ1-1
clone size: .
D gene: .
CDR3 protein: CASSDTGSYTEAFF
CDR3 DNA: TGTGCCAGCAGTGATACAGGGAGTTACACTGAAGCTTTCTTT

V gene: TRBV29-1
CDR3 length: 12
J gene: TRBJ2-5
clone size: .
D gene: .
CDR3 protein: CSVDRGRETQYF
CDR3 DNA: TGCAGCGTTGATCGGGGAAGGGAGACCCAGTACTTC

V gene: TRBV7-9
CDR3 length: 14
J gene: TRBJ2-1
clone size: .
D gene: TRBD1
CDR3 protein: CASSSSDRDNEQFF
CDR3 DNA: TGTGCCAGCAGCTCTTCGGACAGGGACAATGAGCAGTTCTTC

V gene: TRBV5-1
CDR3 length: 16
J gene: TRBJ2-5
clone size: .
D gene: .
CDR3 protein: CASSPTGAGSQETQYF
CDR3 DNA: TGCGCCAGCAGCCCCACGGGGGCGGGTTCCCAAGAGACCCAGTACTTC

V gene: TRBV4-1
CDR3 length: 19
J gene: TRBJ1-4
clone size: .
D gene: .
CDR3 protein: CASSQMGGRLRATNEKLFF
CDR3 DNA: TGCGCCAGCAGCCAGATGGGGGGAAGGTTGAGGGCAACTAATGAAAAACTGTTTTTT

V gene: TRBV2
CDR3 length: 16
J gene: TRBJ1-6
clone size: .
D gene: .
CDR3 protein: CASITRRESRNSPLHF
CDR3 DNA: TGTGCCAGCATAACCCGCCGTGAGTCGAGAAATTCACCCCTCCACTTT

V gene: TRBV10-3
CDR3 length: 14
J gene: TRBJ2-7
clone size: .
D gene: TRBD1
CDR3 protein: CATVRDRGSSEQYF
CDR3 DNA: TGTGCCACCGTTCGGGACAGGGGGTCATCCGAGCAGTACTTC

V gene: TRBV10-3
CDR3 length: 13
J gene: TRBJ2-5
clone size: .
D gene: .
CDR3 protein: CAISEYREETQYF
CDR3 DNA: TGTGCCATCAGTGAGTATAGAGAAGAGACCCAGTACTTC

V gene: TRBV5-1
CDR3 length: 17
J gene: TRBJ1-4
clone size: .
D gene: .
CDR3 protein: CASSTRPTSGEAEKLFF
CDR3 DNA: TGCGCCAGCAGCACCCGCCCGACTTCAGGGGAGGCTGAAAAACTGTTTTTT

V gene: TRBV6-1
CDR3 length: 13
J gene: TRBJ2-5
clone size: .
D gene: .
CDR3 protein: CASRLGVQETQYF
CDR3 DNA: TGTGCCAGCAGACTCGGGGTACAAGAGACCCAGTACTTC

V gene: TRBV5-1
CDR3 length: 14
J gene: TRBJ1-1
clone size: .
D gene: .
CDR3 protein: CVSSLGVTGTEAFF
CDR3 DNA: TGCGTCAGCAGCTTGGGGGTAACAGGGACTGAAGCTTTCTTT

V gene: TRBV27
CDR3 length: 17
J gene: TRBJ2-2
clone size: .
D gene: .
CDR3 protein: CASSLDRQSANTGELFF
CDR3 DNA: TGTGCCAGCAGTTTAGACCGACAGAGCGCGAACACCGGGGAGCTGTTTTTT

V gene: TRBV28
CDR3 length: 14
J gene: TRBJ1-4
clone size: .
D gene: TRBD1
CDR3 protein: CASSSNRGNEKLFF
CDR3 DNA: TGTGCCAGCAGTTCTAACAGGGGAAATGAAAAACTGTTTTTT

V gene: TRBV7-8
CDR3 length: 16
J gene: TRBJ1-5
clone size: once
D gene: .
CDR3 protein: CASSSPIYRNNQPQHF
CDR3 DNA: TGTGCCAGCAGCTCACCGATCTATAGGAACAATCAGCCCCAGCATTTT

V gene: TRBV12-5
CDR3 length: 16
J gene: TRBJ2-1
clone size: .
D gene: .
CDR3 protein: CASGRRLGDAYNEQFF
CDR3 DNA: TGTGCTAGTGGTCGGCGGTTGGGCGACGCCTACAATGAGCAGTTCTTC

V gene: TRBV19
CDR3 length: 14
J gene: TRBJ2-2
clone size: .
D gene: .
CDR3 protein: CASSIGGGGGELFF
CDR3 DNA: TGTGCCAGTAGTATAGGAGGGGGAGGCGGGGAGCTGTTTTTT